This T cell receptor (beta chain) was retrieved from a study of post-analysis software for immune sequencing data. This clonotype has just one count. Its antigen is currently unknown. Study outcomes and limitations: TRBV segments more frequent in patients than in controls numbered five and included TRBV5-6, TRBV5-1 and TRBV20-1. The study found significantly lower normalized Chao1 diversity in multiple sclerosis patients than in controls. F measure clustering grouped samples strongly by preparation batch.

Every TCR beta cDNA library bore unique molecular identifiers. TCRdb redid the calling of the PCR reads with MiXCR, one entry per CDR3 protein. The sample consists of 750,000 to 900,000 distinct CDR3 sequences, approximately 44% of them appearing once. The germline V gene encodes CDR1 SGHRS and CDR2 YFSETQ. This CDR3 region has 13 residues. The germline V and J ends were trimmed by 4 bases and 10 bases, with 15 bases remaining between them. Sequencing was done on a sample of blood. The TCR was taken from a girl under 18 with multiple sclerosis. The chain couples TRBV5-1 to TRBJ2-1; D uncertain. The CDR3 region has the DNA TGCGCCAGCAGCGTGTTAAGGGAAGGGGAGCAGTTCTTC. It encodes CASSVLREGEQFF.